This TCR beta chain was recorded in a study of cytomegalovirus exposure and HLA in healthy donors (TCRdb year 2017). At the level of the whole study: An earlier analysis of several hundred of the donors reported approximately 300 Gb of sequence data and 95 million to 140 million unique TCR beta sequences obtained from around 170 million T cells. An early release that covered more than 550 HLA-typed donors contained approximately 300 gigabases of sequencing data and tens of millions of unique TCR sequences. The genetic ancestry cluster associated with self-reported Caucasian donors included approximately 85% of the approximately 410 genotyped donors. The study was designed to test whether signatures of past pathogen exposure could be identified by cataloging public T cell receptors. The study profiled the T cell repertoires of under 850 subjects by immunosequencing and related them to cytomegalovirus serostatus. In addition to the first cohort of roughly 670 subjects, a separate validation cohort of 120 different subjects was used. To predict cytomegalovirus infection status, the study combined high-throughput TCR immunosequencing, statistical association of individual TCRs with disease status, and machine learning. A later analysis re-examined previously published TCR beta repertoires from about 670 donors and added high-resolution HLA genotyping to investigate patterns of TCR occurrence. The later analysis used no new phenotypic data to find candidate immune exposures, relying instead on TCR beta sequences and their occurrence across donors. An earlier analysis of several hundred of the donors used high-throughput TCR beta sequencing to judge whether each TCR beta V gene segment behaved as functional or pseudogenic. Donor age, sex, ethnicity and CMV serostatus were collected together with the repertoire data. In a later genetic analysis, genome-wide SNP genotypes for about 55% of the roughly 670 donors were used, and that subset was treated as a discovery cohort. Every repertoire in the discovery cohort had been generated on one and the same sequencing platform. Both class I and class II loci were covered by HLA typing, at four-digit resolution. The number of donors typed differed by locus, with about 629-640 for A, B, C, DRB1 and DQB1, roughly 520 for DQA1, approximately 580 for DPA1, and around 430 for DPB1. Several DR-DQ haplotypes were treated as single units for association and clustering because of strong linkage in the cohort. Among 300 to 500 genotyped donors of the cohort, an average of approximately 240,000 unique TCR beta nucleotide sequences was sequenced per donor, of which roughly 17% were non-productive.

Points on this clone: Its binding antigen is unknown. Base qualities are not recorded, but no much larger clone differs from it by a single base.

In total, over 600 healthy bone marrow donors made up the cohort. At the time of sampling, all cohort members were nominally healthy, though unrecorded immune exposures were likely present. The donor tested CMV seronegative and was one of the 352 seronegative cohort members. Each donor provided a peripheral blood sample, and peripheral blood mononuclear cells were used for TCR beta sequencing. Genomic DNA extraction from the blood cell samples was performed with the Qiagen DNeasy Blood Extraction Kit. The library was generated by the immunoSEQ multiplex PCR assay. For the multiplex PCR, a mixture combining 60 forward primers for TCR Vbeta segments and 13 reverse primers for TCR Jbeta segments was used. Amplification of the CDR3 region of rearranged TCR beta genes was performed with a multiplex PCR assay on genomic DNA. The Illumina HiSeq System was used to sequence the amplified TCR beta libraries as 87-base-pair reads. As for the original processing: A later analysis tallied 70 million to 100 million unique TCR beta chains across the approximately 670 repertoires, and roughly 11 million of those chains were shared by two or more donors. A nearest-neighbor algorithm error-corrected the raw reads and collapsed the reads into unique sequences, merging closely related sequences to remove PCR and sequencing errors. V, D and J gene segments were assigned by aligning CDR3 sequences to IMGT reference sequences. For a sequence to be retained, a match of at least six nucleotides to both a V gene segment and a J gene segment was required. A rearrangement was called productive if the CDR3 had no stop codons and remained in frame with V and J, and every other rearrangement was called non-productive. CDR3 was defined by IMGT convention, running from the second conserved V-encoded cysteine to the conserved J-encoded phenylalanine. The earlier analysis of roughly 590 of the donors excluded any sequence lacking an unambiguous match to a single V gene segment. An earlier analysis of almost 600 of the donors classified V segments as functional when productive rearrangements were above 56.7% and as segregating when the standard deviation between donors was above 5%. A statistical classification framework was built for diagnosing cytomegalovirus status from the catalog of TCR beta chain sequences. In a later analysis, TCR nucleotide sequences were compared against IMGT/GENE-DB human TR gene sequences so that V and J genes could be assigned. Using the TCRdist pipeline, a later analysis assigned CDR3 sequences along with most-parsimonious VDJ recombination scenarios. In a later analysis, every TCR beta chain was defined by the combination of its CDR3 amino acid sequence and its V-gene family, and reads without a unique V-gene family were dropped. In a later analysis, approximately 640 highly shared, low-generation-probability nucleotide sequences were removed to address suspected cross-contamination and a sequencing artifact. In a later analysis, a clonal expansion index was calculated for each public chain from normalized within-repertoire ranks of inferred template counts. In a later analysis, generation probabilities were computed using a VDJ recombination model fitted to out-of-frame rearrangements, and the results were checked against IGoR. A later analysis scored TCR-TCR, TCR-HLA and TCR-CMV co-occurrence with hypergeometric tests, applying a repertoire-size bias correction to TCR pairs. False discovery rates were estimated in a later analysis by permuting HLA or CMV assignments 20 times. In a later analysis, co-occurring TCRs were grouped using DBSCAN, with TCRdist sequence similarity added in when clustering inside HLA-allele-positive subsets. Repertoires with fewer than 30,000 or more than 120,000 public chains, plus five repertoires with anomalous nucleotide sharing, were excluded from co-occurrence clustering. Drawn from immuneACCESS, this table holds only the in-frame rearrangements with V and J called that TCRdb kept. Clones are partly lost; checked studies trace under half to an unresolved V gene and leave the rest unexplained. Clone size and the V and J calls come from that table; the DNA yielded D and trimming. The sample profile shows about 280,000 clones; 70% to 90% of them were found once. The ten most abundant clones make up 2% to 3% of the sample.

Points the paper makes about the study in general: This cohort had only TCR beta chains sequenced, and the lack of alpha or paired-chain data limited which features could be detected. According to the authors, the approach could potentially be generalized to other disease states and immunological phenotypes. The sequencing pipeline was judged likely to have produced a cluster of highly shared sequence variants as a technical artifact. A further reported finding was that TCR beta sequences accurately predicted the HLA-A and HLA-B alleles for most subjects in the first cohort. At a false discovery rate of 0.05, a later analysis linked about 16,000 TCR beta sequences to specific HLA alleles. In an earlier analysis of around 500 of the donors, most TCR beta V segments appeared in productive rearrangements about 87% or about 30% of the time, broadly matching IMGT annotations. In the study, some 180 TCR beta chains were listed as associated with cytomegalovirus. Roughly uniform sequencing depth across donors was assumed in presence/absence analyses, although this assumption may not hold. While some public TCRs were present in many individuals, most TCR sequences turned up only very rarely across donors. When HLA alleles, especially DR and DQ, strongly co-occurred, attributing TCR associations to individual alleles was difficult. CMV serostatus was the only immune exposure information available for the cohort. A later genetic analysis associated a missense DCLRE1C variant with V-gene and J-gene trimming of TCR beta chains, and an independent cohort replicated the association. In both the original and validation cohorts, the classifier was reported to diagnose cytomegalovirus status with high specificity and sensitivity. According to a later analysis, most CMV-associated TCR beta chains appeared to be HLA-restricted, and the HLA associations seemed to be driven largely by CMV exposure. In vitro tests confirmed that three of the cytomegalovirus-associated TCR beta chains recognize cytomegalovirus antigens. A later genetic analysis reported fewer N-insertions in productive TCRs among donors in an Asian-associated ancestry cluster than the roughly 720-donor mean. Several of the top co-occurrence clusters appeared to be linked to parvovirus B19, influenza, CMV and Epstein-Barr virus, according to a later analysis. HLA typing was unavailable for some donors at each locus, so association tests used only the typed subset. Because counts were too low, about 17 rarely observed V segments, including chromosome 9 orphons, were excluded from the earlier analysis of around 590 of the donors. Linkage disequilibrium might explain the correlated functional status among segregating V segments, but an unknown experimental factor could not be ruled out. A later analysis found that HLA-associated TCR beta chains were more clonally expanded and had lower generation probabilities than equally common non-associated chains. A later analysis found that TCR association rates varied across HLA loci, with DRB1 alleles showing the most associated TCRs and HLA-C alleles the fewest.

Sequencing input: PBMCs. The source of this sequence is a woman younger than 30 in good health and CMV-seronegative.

CDR3 sequence: CASSAGTDANYGYTF. The DNA sequence is as follows: TGTGCCAGCAGTGCGGGGACGGACGCTAACTATGGCTACACCTTC. Recombination connected TRBV9 to TRBJ1-2; TRBD1 is perhaps the D gene, given 5 matching bases. Reading from cysteine to phenylalanine, the CDR3 counts 15 amino acids. CDR3 DNA is the only sequence kept; it has 45 bases, read in frame from the first base. Reading the germline V gene gives CDR1 SGDLS and CDR2 YYNGEE. Trimming removed 5 bases from V and 0 bases from J, leaving 14 bases between the germline ends.